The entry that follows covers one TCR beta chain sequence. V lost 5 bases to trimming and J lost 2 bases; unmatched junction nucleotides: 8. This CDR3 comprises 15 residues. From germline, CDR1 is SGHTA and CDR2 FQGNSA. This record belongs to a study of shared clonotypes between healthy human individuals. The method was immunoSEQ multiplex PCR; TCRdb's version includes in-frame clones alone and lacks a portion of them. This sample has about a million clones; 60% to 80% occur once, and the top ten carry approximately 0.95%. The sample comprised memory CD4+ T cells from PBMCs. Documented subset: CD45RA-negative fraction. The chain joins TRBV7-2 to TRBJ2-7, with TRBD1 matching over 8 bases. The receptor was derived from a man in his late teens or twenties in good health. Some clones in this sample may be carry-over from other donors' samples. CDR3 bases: TGTGCCAGCAGCCCTAAACAGGGGGAGACCTACGAGCAGTACTTC. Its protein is CASSPKQGETYEQYF.